What follows are 28 T cell receptor beta chains derived from one specimen sequenced in a study of T-cell reconstitution after alpha-beta-depleted transplantation in children. TCRbeta library construction was performed incorporating unique molecular identifiers. Using its own MiXCR run on the PCR reads, TCRdb lists one record per CDR3 protein. The sample comprises some 640,000 distinct CDR3 sequences, around a sixth of which are singletons, and approximately 1.1% rests with the top ten. The sample here was PBMCs from the stem cell graft donor, taken from the stem cell graft. The origin of the receptors is a human donor who donated a stem cell graft to a child with acute myeloid leukemia.

The chain combines TRBV12-3 or TRBV12-4 with TRBJ2-3; tentatively, D is TRBD1 (6 bases). This CDR3 has 14 residues. V was clipped by 5 bases and J by 6 bases, with 15 bases between them. The CDR3 DNA reads as TGTGCCAGCAGTGTGGGGGCCGGGTGGGATACGCAGTATTTT. Translated: CASSVGAGWDTQYF.

This clonotype has a handful of counts. CDR3 nucleotides: TGTGCCAGCAGTGAGGGGGCTGGGGAGACCGGGGAGCTGTTTTTT. It specifies CASSEGAGETGELFF. V is TRBV6-1 and J is TRBJ2-2; D might be TRBD1 (6 bases). CDR1 MNHNS and CDR2 SASEGT come from the germline V gene. CDR3 size: 15 residues. Trimming shortened V by 3 bases and J by 5 bases, and 13 bases separated the two germline ends.

This clonotype was seen at least ten times. CDR3 sequence reads: CASSFRQGRGDTQYF. CDR3 nucleotide sequence: TGCGCCAGCAGCTTCCGGCAGGGAAGGGGAGATACGCAGTATTTT. The chain combines TRBV5-1 with TRBJ2-3; D perhaps matches TRBD1 (5 bases). Per the germline V gene, CDR1 is SGHRS and CDR2 is YFSETQ. V lost 2 bases and J lost 5, with 15 bases in between. The CDR3 totals 15 residues. Complete variable domain (other parts from reference TRBV5-1 and TRBJ2-3): KAGVTQTPRYLIKTRGQQVTLSCSPISGHRSVSWYQQTPGQGLQFLFEYFSETQRNKGNFPGRFSGRQFSNSRSEMNVSTLELGDSALYLCASSFRQGRGDTQYFGPGTRLTVL.

This clonotype has a handful of counts. The chain joins TRBV7-9 to TRBJ1-1, with D unresolved. Germline CDR1 reads SEHNR; CDR2 reads FQNEAQ (reference sequence). The CDR3 sequence is 16 residues long. V was pared by 5 bases and J by 4 bases, with 20 bases between. The CDR3 DNA reads as TGTGCCAGCAGCCGACCGACAAACCCTGGAAGCACTGAAGCTTTCTTT. It translates to CASSRPTNPGSTEAFF.

A remark on this clonotype: A much bigger clone sits one base away, suggesting this may be a read error. The chain joins TRBV12-3 or TRBV12-4 to TRBJ2-3, with TRBD1 identical over 8 bases. The CDR3 totals 14 residues. V gave up 5 bases and J gave up 1 base; unmatched junction bases: 2. CDR3 sequence reads: CASSNRGGTDTQYF. CDR3 coding DNA: TGTGCCAGCAGTAACAGGGGGGGCACAGATACGCAGTATTTT.

The table lists this clonotype with many counts. The J gene is TRBJ1-5, the V gene TRBV20-1; no firm D call. V dropped 0 bases and J dropped 9 bases, with 12 bases sitting between them. CDR1 and CDR2 from the germline V gene are DFQATT and SNEGSKA (reference sequence). This CDR3 is built from 13 residues. The CDR3 coding sequence is TGCAGTGCTAGAGATGAAATAGGGCGGCCCCAGCATTTT. Protein sequence: CSARDEIGRPQHF.

J is TRBJ2-1 and V is TRBV4-3, with TRBD2 identical over 7 bases. The V gene end was trimmed by 0 bases and the J gene end by 5 bases; junction bases not matched to a gene: 7. The germline V gene encodes CDR1 LGHNA and CDR2 YSLEER. CDR3 length: 16 amino acids. The CDR3: CASSQDSWGGDNEQFF. The CDR3 nucleotides are TGCGCCAGCAGCCAAGATTCCTGGGGAGGGGACAATGAGCAGTTCTTC.

DNA of the CDR3: TGCAGTGCTCCTTCGACAGGGGGCGAGGGCTATGGCTACACCTTC. Its protein product is CSAPSTGGEGYGYTF. The chain combines TRBV20-1 with TRBJ1-2, with 10 bases aligning to TRBD1. CDR1 is DFQATT, CDR2 SNEGSKA, per germline (reference sequence). Trimming removed 5 bases from V and 4 bases from J; junction bases left unmatched: 10. This CDR3 comprises 15 residues.

This clonotype was observed a single time. The chain recombines TRBV4-3 with TRBJ1-1; no reliable D call. The germline V gene encodes CDR1 LGHNA and CDR2 YSLEER. Deletions cut 1 base from V and 4 bases from J, with 13 bases between. CDR3 size: 15 residues. The CDR3 region has the DNA TGCGCCAGCAGCCAAGTCGGGGTGGGTGGCACTGAAGCTTTCTTT. This translates into CASSQVGVGGTEAFF.

The V and J genes are TRBV28 and TRBJ1-2; 7 bases are a match to TRBD1. The germline CDR1 and CDR2 sequences are MDHEN and SYDVKM. The CDR3 runs to 14 residues. Unmatched junction bases numbered 10, after V lost 8 bases and J lost 4 bases. The CDR3 here is CASRGDSPSYGYTF. CDR3 DNA sequence: TGTGCCAGCCGGGGGGACAGCCCCTCCTATGGCTACACCTTC.

This clonotype was counted at least ten times. The chain carries TRBV7-2 and TRBJ2-3, with TRBD2 matching over 8 bases. Germline V gene sequence: CDR1 SGHTA, CDR2 FQGNSA. V dropped 3 bases and J dropped 4; count of bases not matched to a gene: 6. The CDR3 is 15 amino acids. CDR3 region: CASSFVAGSPDTQYF. The CDR3 region has the DNA TGTGCCAGCAGCTTCGTAGCGGGGTCGCCAGATACGCAGTATTTT.

J is TRBJ2-2 and V is TRBV5-1; tentatively, D is TRBD2 (5 bases). Trimming pared 4 bases from V and 5 bases from J, leaving 15 bases between. The CDR3 sequence is 15 residues long. The V gene's germline CDR1 is SGHRS and CDR2 YFSETQ. DNA of the CDR3: TGCGCCAGCAGCCCTGGGAGCGAGCGGACCGGGGAGCTGTTTTTT. It codes for CASSPGSERTGELFF.

At least ten counts were recorded for this clonotype. This sequence joins TRBV20-1 and TRBJ1-1, with D hard to call. The CDR3 is 13 amino acids. From germline, CDR1 is DFQATT and CDR2 SNEGSKA (reference sequence). V dropped 1 base and J dropped 2 bases, with 8 bases sitting between them. The CDR3 here is CSARGVANTEAFF. CDR3 DNA: TGCAGTGCTAGAGGTGTAGCAAACACTGAAGCTTTCTTT.

A few counts support this clonotype. The chain carries TRBV7-2 and TRBJ2-6, with D possibly being TRBD1 or TRBD2 (5 bases each). This CDR3 is 17 amino acids long. V lost 0 bases and J 1 base, leaving 10 bases between the germline ends. Germline CDR1 is SGHTA and CDR2 is FQGNSA. This CDR3 is CASSLAGTPSGANVLTF. As DNA, the CDR3 is TGTGCCAGCAGCTTAGCGGGGACCCCATCTGGGGCCAACGTCCTGACTTTC.

V usage is TRBV6-2 or TRBV6-3 and J usage is TRBJ1-5; D unclear. Germline loops: CDR1 MNHEY, CDR2 SVGEGT. V shed 3 bases and J shed 4 bases, with 16 bases lying between them. This CDR3 has 16 amino acids. CDR3 DNA: TGTGCCAGCAGTTATCTAGGCTCTCTTGGGAATCAGCCCCAGCATTTT. Translating it yields CASSYLGSLGNQPQHF.

The chain couples TRBV4-3 to TRBJ1-6, with D possibly matching TRBD1 (5 bases). Trimming removed 1 base from V and 7 bases from J, with 11 bases in between. Germline V lookup: CDR1 LGHNA, CDR2 YSLEER. CDR3 size: 15 residues. DNA for the CDR3: TGCGCCAGCAGCCAAGCTGACCAGGGAAATTCACCCCTCCACTTT. It encodes CASSQADQGNSPLHF.

At least ten counts were recorded for this clonotype. The rearrangement joins TRBV20-1 to TRBJ2-1; no reliable D call. CDR1 is DFQATT and CDR2 is SNEGSKA in the germline V gene (reference sequence). The CDR3 covers 14 residues. V lost 7 bases, J lost 11 bases, and 24 bases lay in between. CDR3 protein: CSVSRVGREEKQFF. The CDR3 bases are TGCAGTGTTTCCCGGGTCGGTCGAGAGGAGAAGCAGTTCTTC.

The table lists this clonotype with a few counts. The chain joins TRBV20-1 to TRBJ1-6, with a tentative D call TRBD1 (5 bases). The CDR3 is made up of 14 amino acids. Trimming took 3 bases from V and 9 from J, leaving 15 bases between them. Per the germline V gene, CDR1 is DFQATT and CDR2 is SNEGSKA (reference sequence). The CDR3 sequence is CSASRGDISSPLHF. CDR3 nucleotides: TGCAGTGCTAGTAGGGGAGATATAAGTTCACCCCTCCACTTT.

This clonotype was seen many times. The V and J genes are TRBV20-1 and TRBJ1-2; D uncertain. The CDR3 totals 16 residues. With 3 bases removed from V and 0 bases from J, the gap between germline ends came to 17 bases. Germline loops: CDR1 DFQATT, CDR2 SNEGSKA (reference sequence). Written as DNA, the CDR3 is TGCAGTGCTAGCGGGCTGGGGTTGCAGGCTAACTATGGCTACACCTTC. Its translation is CSASGLGLQANYGYTF.

The rearrangement uses TRBV7-9 and TRBJ1-1, with 7 bases identical to TRBD1. V dropped 3 bases and J dropped 6; count of bases not matched to a gene: 4. The CDR3 covers 13 residues. The germline gives CDR1 SEHNR, CDR2 FQNEAQ (reference sequence). Written as DNA, the CDR3 is TGTGCCAGCAGCTTTGGGACAGTAGCTGAAGCTTTCTTT. This sequence encodes CASSFGTVAEAFF.

This clonotype appeared many times. The chain couples TRBV20-1 to TRBJ2-3; possible D gene TRBD2, 6 bases. Trimming removed 3 bases at V and 6 bases at J, with 13 bases between. CDR3 length: 13 residues. From germline, CDR1 is DFQATT and CDR2 SNEGSKA (reference sequence). CDR3 in DNA: TGCAGTGCTAGTTCGCCTGGGGGGGATACGCAGTATTTT. It translates to CSASSPGGDTQYF.

This clonotype was found many times. V and J are TRBV5-5 and TRBJ2-5; D may match TRBD1 or TRBD2 (6 bases each). Trimming shortened V by 2 bases and J by 5 bases, and 13 bases separated the two germline ends. CDR3 size: 14 residues. Germline CDR1 SGHKS, CDR2 YYEKEE (reference sequence). The CDR3 is CASSFGGPRETQYF. CDR3 bases: TGTGCCAGCAGCTTTGGGGGGCCGCGGGAGACCCAGTACTTC.

This chain joins TRBV11-2 and TRBJ2-1; 8 nucleotides agree with TRBD1. The V segment lost 2 bases and the J segment 8 bases; nucleotides outside the gene matches: 8. Per germline, CDR1 SGHAT and CDR2 FQNNGV. The CDR3 contains 15 residues. DNA for the CDR3: TGTGCCAGCAGCTTAAATCAGGGGGCGGCCTATGAGCAGTTCTTC. It yields the protein CASSLNQGAAYEQFF.

V and J are TRBV6-1 and TRBJ2-5; D is unresolved. Germline CDR1 reads MNHNS; CDR2 reads SASEGT. The CDR3 sequence is 11 residues long. The V gene lost 7 bases and the J gene lost 3 bases, with 6 bases spanning the gap. The CDR3, as DNA: TGTGCCAGCAACCGCAAAGAGACCCAGTACTTC. Amino acid sequence: CASNRKETQYF.

This clonotype occurred many times. The chain carries TRBV21-1 and TRBJ2-3. TRBV21-1 is deemed a pseudogene. This CDR3 comprises 17 residues. The CDR3 nucleotides are TGTGCCAGCAGCAAAGGCCGGACCGAAACCGACCAGAGTACGCAGTATTTT. Translation: CASSKGRTETDQSTQYF.

This clonotype was seen many times. This rearrangement joins TRBV20-1 to TRBJ2-3, with 13 bases matching TRBD2. The CDR3 covers 14 residues. Germline assignment: CDR1 DFQATT and CDR2 SNEGSKA (reference sequence). Trimming at V came to 3 bases and at J to 6 bases, leaving 3 bases not matched to a gene. In DNA, the CDR3 is TGCAGTGCTAGCGGACTAGCGGGGGCGGATACGCAGTATTTT. Protein: CSASGLAGADTQYF.

The sample holds many counts of this clonotype. This chain uses TRBV20-1 with TRBJ2-5; possibly TRBD1 or TRBD2 for D (5 bases each). The germline V gene encodes CDR1 DFQATT and CDR2 SNEGSKA (reference sequence). CDR3 length: 13 amino acids. The V end was cut by 3 bases, the J end by 2 bases, with 10 bases between. This chain's CDR3 is CSARGDPQETQYF. In nucleotides, the CDR3 is TGCAGTGCTAGGGGGGACCCTCAAGAGACCCAGTACTTC.

This clonotype has a count of ten or more. The chain joins TRBV5-1 to TRBJ1-1; D not resolved. CDR3 length: 15 amino acids. The germline V gene has CDR1 SGHRS and CDR2 YFSETQ. The V end was cut by 0 bases, the J end by 1 base, with 10 bases between. This CDR3 reads CASSLDYGGNTEAFF. Written as DNA, the CDR3 is TGCGCCAGCAGCTTGGATTACGGAGGGAACACTGAAGCTTTCTTT.